These T cell receptor beta chains were read from a single sample in a study of CD8 T cells in ankylosing spondylitis. TCRdb analysed the 5' RACE reads with MiXCR anew, one entry per CDR3 protein. The repertoire holds under 450,000 distinct CDR3 sequences, 20% seen once, with around 13% in the top ten. The specimen sequenced was blood, either unsorted or a sorted T cell fraction (not recorded which). These receptors were taken from a male donor with ankylosing spondylitis or in good health (not recorded which). The CDR3 runs from the conserved cysteine through the conserved F or W. A D gene is named only where the DNA matches it firmly. Expanded clones get a size class; other rows say once, few or many, or leave the size out.

j_gene: TRBJ1-2; d_gene: TRBD1; len: 15; v_gene: TRBV10-3; abundance: few; CDR3aa: CAISEDAGGVFGYTF; CDR3nt: TGTGCCATCAGTGAAGATGCAGGGGGCGTTTTTGGCTACACCTTC
j_gene: TRBJ2-2; d_gene: TRBD2; len: 15; v_gene: TRBV4-1; abundance: few; CDR3aa: CASSQDPGGAGELFF; CDR3nt: TGCGCCAGCAGCCAAGATCCGGGGGGGGCCGGGGAGCTGTTTTTT
j_gene: TRBJ2-7; d_gene: .; len: 10; v_gene: TRBV29-1; abundance: few; CDR3aa: CSVTDYEQYF; CDR3nt: TGCAGCGTTACGGACTACGAGCAGTACTTC
j_gene: TRBJ2-5; d_gene: .; len: 13; v_gene: TRBV12-3/TRBV12-4; abundance: few; CDR3aa: CASSSGDVETQYF; CDR3nt: TGTGCCAGCAGTTCGGGGGACGTAGAGACCCAGTACTTC
j_gene: TRBJ2-2; d_gene: .; len: 15; v_gene: TRBV28; abundance: few; CDR3aa: CASSPSDSPSGELFF; CDR3nt: TGTGCCAGCAGTCCTTCGGACAGCCCGAGCGGGGAGCTGTTTTTT
j_gene: TRBJ2-1; d_gene: .; len: 14; v_gene: TRBV12-3/TRBV12-4; abundance: many; CDR3aa: CASSLANRYNEQFF; CDR3nt: TGTGCCAGCAGTTTAGCAAACAGGTACAATGAGCAGTTCTTC
j_gene: TRBJ1-6; d_gene: .; len: 13; v_gene: TRBV10-3; abundance: few; CDR3aa: CASSGGGNSPLHF; CDR3nt: TGTGCCAGCAGTGGTGGAGGTAATTCACCCCTCCACTTT
j_gene: TRBJ1-6; d_gene: .; len: 13; v_gene: TRBV12-3/TRBV12-4; abundance: few; CDR3aa: CATGGARDSPLHF; CDR3nt: TGTGCGACGGGCGGGGCGCGGGATTCACCCCTCCACTTT
j_gene: TRBJ1-1; d_gene: .; len: 13; v_gene: TRBV10-3; abundance: .; CDR3aa: CAISEEGGTEAFF; CDR3nt: TGTGCCATCAGTGAAGAAGGGGGCACTGAAGCTTTCTTT
j_gene: TRBJ2-7; d_gene: .; len: 14; v_gene: TRBV12-3/TRBV12-4; abundance: few; CDR3aa: CASSPGDDPYEQYF; CDR3nt: TGTGCCAGCAGTCCGGGGGACGATCCCTACGAGCAGTACTTC
j_gene: TRBJ2-5; d_gene: .; len: 13; v_gene: TRBV20-1; abundance: few; CDR3aa: CSARGSAQETQYF; CDR3nt: TGCAGTGCTAGAGGTAGCGCTCAAGAGACCCAGTACTTC
j_gene: TRBJ2-3; d_gene: .; len: 15; v_gene: TRBV4-2; abundance: many; CDR3aa: CASRFLGTETDTQYF; CDR3nt: TGTGCCAGCAGGTTCCTCGGTACGGAGACAGATACGCAGTATTTT
j_gene: TRBJ1-1; d_gene: TRBD1; len: 15; v_gene: TRBV4-1; abundance: .; CDR3aa: CASSHTGTGNTEAFF; CDR3nt: TGCGCCAGCAGCCATACAGGGACAGGGAACACTGAAGCTTTCTTT
j_gene: TRBJ2-3; d_gene: TRBD2; len: 17; v_gene: TRBV6-5; abundance: .; CDR3aa: CASSYSLAGGRTDTQYF; CDR3nt: TGTGCCAGCAGTTACTCTCTAGCGGGGGGCCGCACAGATACGCAGTATTTT
j_gene: TRBJ2-5; d_gene: .; len: 14; v_gene: TRBV12-3/TRBV12-4; abundance: few; CDR3aa: CASSLVGGGETQYF; CDR3nt: TGTGCCAGCAGTTTAGTCGGGGGCGGAGAGACCCAGTACTTC
j_gene: TRBJ2-7; d_gene: TRBD2; len: 14; v_gene: TRBV28; abundance: many; CDR3aa: CASSHSGPPYEQYF; CDR3nt: TGTGCCAGCAGTCATAGCGGGCCCCCCTACGAGCAGTACTTC
j_gene: TRBJ2-5; d_gene: TRBD1; len: 13; v_gene: TRBV25-1; abundance: .; CDR3aa: CASRRTGEETQYF; CDR3nt: TGTGCCAGCAGGAGGACAGGGGAAGAGACCCAGTACTTC
j_gene: TRBJ2-3; d_gene: TRBD2; len: 13; v_gene: TRBV10-2; abundance: many; CDR3aa: CASIGGGSDTQYF; CDR3nt: TGCGCCAGCATTGGCGGGGGGTCAGATACGCAGTATTTT
j_gene: TRBJ2-3; d_gene: .; len: 16; v_gene: TRBV10-1; abundance: .; CDR3aa: CASSESTAGKADTQYF; CDR3nt: TGCGCCAGCAGTGAGTCGACAGCCGGAAAGGCAGATACGCAGTATTTT
j_gene: TRBJ1-5; d_gene: TRBD1; len: 14; v_gene: TRBV27; abundance: few; CDR3aa: CATSRQGPNQPQHF; CDR3nt: TGTGCCACTTCGAGACAGGGGCCCAATCAGCCCCAGCATTTT
j_gene: TRBJ2-2; d_gene: TRBD1; len: 18; v_gene: TRBV2; abundance: .; CDR3aa: CTRSTFPKRDSNTGELFF; CDR3nt: TGTACCCGCAGTACTTTTCCAAAGAGGGACAGCAACACCGGGGAGCTGTTTTTT
j_gene: TRBJ1-1; d_gene: .; len: 13; v_gene: TRBV15; abundance: few; CDR3aa: CATSTSRNTEAFF; CDR3nt: TGTGCCACCAGCACATCCAGGAACACTGAAGCTTTCTTT
j_gene: TRBJ2-3; d_gene: TRBD2; len: 15; v_gene: TRBV12-3/TRBV12-4; abundance: few; CDR3aa: CASSRTGGAADTQYF; CDR3nt: TGTGCCAGCAGTCGGACCGGGGGGGCAGCAGATACGCAGTATTTT
j_gene: TRBJ2-1; d_gene: TRBD2; len: 15; v_gene: TRBV2; abundance: .; CDR3aa: CASILLAGGPHWQFF; CDR3nt: TGTGCCAGCATCTTACTAGCGGGGGGCCCCCATTGGCAGTTCTTC